This is a list of T cell receptor beta chains from one sample in a study of shared clonotypes between healthy human individuals. Here immunoSEQ multiplex PCR was the method, and the copy in TCRdb shows in-frame clones only, minus some. The sample has roughly 720,000 clones; less than 95% are singletons. Sequencing used memory CD8+ T cells from PBMCs. The receptor source for this set is a man younger than 35 in good health. Some clones in this sample may be carry-over from other donors' samples. Both conserved end residues are part of each CDR3. D genes are given only for firm matches. Clone size, where shown, is once, few, many, or a class for clones that have expanded.

v_gene,j_gene,d_gene,abundance,CDR3aa,CDR3nt
TRBV5-6,TRBJ1-2,NA,NA,CASSLDGLANYGYTF,TGTGCCAGCAGCTTGGACGGTTTAGCTAACTATGGCTACACCTTC
TRBV11-2,TRBJ2-1,TRBD1,NA,CASSFPSGQQHNEQFF,TGTGCCAGCAGCTTTCCGTCGGGACAGCAACACAATGAGCAGTTCTTC
TRBV29-1,TRBJ1-1,TRBD1,NA,CSVALRTGQGNTEAFF,TGCAGCGTCGCTCTCCGGACGGGACAGGGGAACACTGAAGCTTTCTTT
TRBV23-1,TRBJ1-1,NA,NA,CASSQSRKRDTEAFF,TGCGCCAGCAGTCAATCGCGAAAAAGGGACACTGAAGCTTTCTTT
TRBV20-1,TRBJ1-2,NA,NA,CKNRQGDTF,TGCAAAAACCGCCAGGGAGACACCTTC
TRBV6-5,TRBJ2-4,NA,NA,CASRPGDSGLIQYF,TGTGCCAGCAGACCGGGGGACAGCGGGCTGATTCAGTACTTC
TRBV28,TRBJ1-5,NA,NA,CASSFWGASNQPQHF,TGTGCCAGCAGTTTTTGGGGGGCCAGCAATCAGCCCCAGCATTTT
TRBV5-5,TRBJ2-7,TRBD1,NA,CASSWDRGIYEQYF,TGTGCCAGCAGCTGGGACAGGGGGATCTACGAGCAGTACTTC
TRBV7-9,TRBJ2-7,NA,NA,CASSLGAGYEQYF,TGTGCCAGCAGCTTGGGGGCGGGCTACGAGCAGTACTTC
TRBV19,TRBJ1-5,NA,NA,CASSIARGNQPQHF,TGTGCCAGTAGTATAGCTAGGGGCAATCAGCCCCAGCATTTT
TRBV27,TRBJ2-7,NA,NA,CASSYSEFYEQYF,TGTGCCAGCAGTTATTCAGAATTCTACGAGCAGTACTTC
TRBV27,TRBJ1-2,NA,NA,CASSPSPGVNGYTF,TGTGCCAGCAGTCCCTCTCCAGGGGTGAATGGCTACACCTTC
TRBV27,TRBJ2-4,NA,NA,CASSSGIGDIQYF,TGTGCCAGCAGTTCAGGGATCGGGGACATTCAGTACTTC
TRBV18,TRBJ2-1,NA,NA,CASSPGSSVYNEQFF,TGTGCCAGCTCACCAGGTAGTTCTGTTTACAATGAGCAGTTCTTC
TRBV13,TRBJ2-7,TRBD2,NA,CASSSSGRGTYEQYF,TGTGCCAGCAGCTCAAGCGGGAGGGGGACCTACGAGCAGTACTTC
TRBV4-3,TRBJ2-1,TRBD2,NA,CASSQDPLAGYNEQFF,TGCGCCAGCAGCCAAGATCCCCTAGCGGGCTACAATGAGCAGTTCTTC
TRBV21-1,TRBJ2-7,NA,NA,CASSIHDRNECHEQYF,TGTGCCAGCAGCATCCATGACAGAAACGAATGCCATGAGCAGTACTTC
TRBV6-5,TRBJ2-6,NA,once,CASTISGANVLTF,TGTGCCAGCACGATTTCTGGGGCCAACGTCCTGACTTTC
TRBV28,TRBJ2-7,TRBD1,NA,CASSLYVRGPPSYEQYF,TGTGCCAGCAGTTTATACGTAAGGGGGCCCCCTTCCTACGAGCAGTACTTC
TRBV7-9,TRBJ2-2,TRBD1,NA,CASSPRDRANTGELFF,TGTGCCAGCAGCCCAAGGGACAGGGCGAACACCGGGGAGCTGTTTTTT
TRBV7-9,TRBJ2-7,NA,NA,CASSLVHREQYF,TGTGCCAGCAGCTTAGTTCACAGGGAGCAGTACTTC
TRBV5-4,TRBJ1-2,NA,NA,CASSPGDMIGLRGYTF,TGTGCCAGCAGCCCAGGGGACATGATTGGGCTTCGTGGCTACACCTTC
TRBV5-1,TRBJ2-7,NA,NA,CASSLAGGVYEQYF,TGCGCCAGCAGCTTGGCCGGGGGCGTCTACGAGCAGTACTTC
TRBV4-2,TRBJ2-6,NA,few,CASSQDRDSGANVLTF,TGTGCCAGCAGCCAAGATCGCGACTCTGGGGCCAACGTCCTGACTTTC
TRBV7-9,TRBJ1-2,TRBD1,NA,CASSFLRDRLYGYTF,TGTGCCAGCAGCTTCCTCCGGGACAGGCTCTATGGCTACACCTTC
TRBV28,TRBJ1-2,NA,NA,CASKANYGYTF,TGTGCCAGCAAAGCTAACTATGGCTACACCTTC
TRBV15,TRBJ2-1,NA,NA,CATSLRTDNEQFF,TGTGCCACCAGCTTAAGGACTGACAATGAGCAGTTCTTC
TRBV15,TRBJ2-7,TRBD2,NA,CATSRDLTLAGGYEQYF,TGTGCCACCAGCAGAGATTTAACCCTAGCGGGAGGCTACGAGCAGTACTTC
TRBV4-1,TRBJ1-1,TRBD1,NA,CASTRTGGAGLTEAFF,TGCGCCAGCACCCGGACAGGGGGCGCAGGTTTGACTGAAGCTTTCTTT
TRBV9,TRBJ2-5,NA,NA,CASSGLQGTQETQYF,TGTGCCAGCAGCGGTCTACAGGGAACGCAAGAGACCCAGTACTTC
TRBV28,TRBJ2-3,TRBD2,NA,CASSLGLAPSTDTQYF,TGTGCCAGCAGTTTGGGACTAGCGCCGAGCACAGATACGCAGTATTTT
TRBV27,TRBJ2-5,NA,NA,CASRHAGSLETQYF,TGTGCCAGCCGCCACGCGGGATCGCTAGAGACCCAGTACTTC
TRBV30,TRBJ2-3,TRBD1,NA,CAWNPTGATTDTQYF,TGTGCCTGGAACCCGACAGGGGCTACCACAGATACGCAGTATTTT
TRBV7-2,TRBJ2-7,TRBD2,NA,CASSAGGGSYEQYF,TGTGCCAGCAGCGCCGGGGGGGGCAGTTACGAGCAGTACTTC
TRBV7-9,TRBJ1-2,NA,NA,CASSFPAGDYGYTF,TGTGCCAGCAGCTTCCCCGCAGGGGACTATGGCTACACCTTC
TRBV10-3,TRBJ2-1,NA,NA,CATCPTASGISYNEQFF,TGTGCCACCTGTCCCACTGCATCCGGCATCTCCTACAATGAGCAGTTCTTC
TRBV9,TRBJ1-2,NA,NA,CASSVGGIKSSNYGYTF,TGTGCCAGCAGCGTAGGGGGTATCAAAAGCTCTAACTATGGCTACACCTTC
TRBV19,TRBJ1-1,NA,NA,CASSIGTFGLNTEAFF,TGTGCCAGTAGTATTGGGACATTTGGGCTTAACACTGAAGCTTTCTTT
TRBV7-6,TRBJ2-5,NA,NA,CASSLDPGLKETQYF,TGTGCCAGCAGCTTAGATCCAGGGTTAAAAGAGACCCAGTACTTC
TRBV29-1,TRBJ1-4,NA,NA,CSVEDPGGDATNEKLFF,TGCAGCGTTGAAGATCCGGGGGGTGACGCAACTAATGAAAAACTGTTTTTT
TRBV7-9,TRBJ1-2,NA,NA,CASSLAGALGDGYTF,TGTGCCAGCAGCTTAGCGGGGGCCCTGGGGGACGGCTACACCTTC
TRBV6-5,TRBJ1-1,NA,NA,CASSSSRELSNTEAFF,TGTGCCAGCAGTTCGTCCCGGGAGCTCTCGAACACTGAAGCTTTCTTT
TRBV7-8,TRBJ1-1,NA,NA,CASSLVSGNTEAFF,TGTGCCAGCAGCTTAGTCTCGGGTAACACTGAAGCTTTCTTT